The 2 T cell receptor beta chains given below trace back to one sample, sequenced in a study of T cell repertoires in cytomegalovirus infection. TCRdb re-derived calls from the reads in MiXCR, one entry per CDR3 protein. The sample has 150,000 to 200,000 distinct CDR3 sequences, approximately 19% seen once. The specimen sequenced was PBMCs. Receptors originate from a human donor in good health (CMV status not recorded). Some clones in this sample may be carry-over from other donors' samples.

The chain combines TRBV5-1 with TRBJ1-1; no reliable D call. The CDR3 covers 16 residues. CDR1 and CDR2 (germline): SGHRS, YFSETQ. V was cut by 0 bases and J by 5 bases, with 17 bases left in between. The CDR3 loop is CASSLEPSNPGTEAFF. For the CDR3, the DNA is TGCGCCAGCAGCTTGGAACCCTCAAACCCCGGGACTGAAGCTTTCTTT.

The chain has TRBV28 and TRBJ2-1; 8 nucleotides line up with TRBD2. After removal of 7 bases from V and 2 bases from J, the junction contained 10 bases not matched to a gene. CDR1 and CDR2 from the germline V gene are MDHEN and SYDVKM. The CDR3 consists of 16 residues. This chain's CDR3 is CASTGGGGRPYNEQFF. In DNA, the CDR3 is TGTGCCAGCACCGGCGGCGGGGGGAGGCCCTACAATGAGCAGTTCTTC.